This T cell receptor (beta chain) was recorded in a study of CD8 T cells in Susac syndrome. The V gene's germline CDR1 is DFQATT and CDR2 SNEGSKA (reference sequence). V lost 1 base and J lost 6, with 13 bases in between. CDR3 length: 13 amino acids. With random hexamers, about 0.45 to 1 ug RNA was reverse transcribed. Multiplex PCR with immunoSEQ amplified the TCR beta CDR3 across 54 Vbeta and 13 Jbeta. TCRdb processed the immunoSEQ multiplex PCR reads anew with MiXCR; each CDR3 protein has one entry. Seen here are about 130,000 distinct CDR3 sequences, more than 90% observed once, and the top ten hold 0.21%. TCR beta from blood CD8+ and CD4+ T cells was sequenced. TEMRA cells were FACS-enriched, while CD8+ and CD4+ T cells were negatively isolated.

The material sequenced was CD8+ T cells from PBMCs. The chain is built from TRBV20-1 and TRBJ2-7; D may be TRBD1 or TRBD2 (5 bases each). This clonotype originated in a human donor with Susac syndrome. The CDR3: CSARGDGVGEQYF. The CDR3 bases are TGCAGTGCTAGAGGGGACGGAGTCGGCGAGCAGTACTTC.